The next 26 T cell receptor beta chains were all read from a single sample in a study of T cells after posttransplantation cyclophosphamide. Control samples came 1 year after myeloablative marrow transplants with methotrexate plus calcineurin inhibitor. The protocol was immunoSEQ multiplex PCR, while the TCRdb copy is restricted to in-frame clones and leaves out a portion. Among 15,000 to 20,000 clones listed, 65% to 85% were seen once. The sample consisted of PBMCs, taken approximately 64 weeks after allogeneic stem cell transplant with calcineurin inhibitor and methotrexate. These receptors were obtained from a male patient aged 25-45 years who received an allogeneic stem cell transplant from an unrelated donor, was CMV-positive, and had acute and chronic GVHD. A share of the T cells may be of graft donor origin.

This chain connects TRBV9 to TRBJ2-7, with a tentative D call TRBD2 (6 bases). Germline V gene data show CDR1 as SGDLS and CDR2 as YYNGEE. V was clipped by 0 bases and J by 5 bases, with 15 bases between them. This CDR3 has 15 amino acids. CDR3 sequence (DNA): TGTGCCAGCAGCGTAGGGGCAGGGAGGTCACACGAGCAGTACTTC. Its protein is CASSVGAGRSHEQYF.

The chain carries TRBV6-5 and TRBJ1-2, with D unclear. The CDR3 contains 12 residues. Germline V gene sequence: CDR1 MNHEY, CDR2 SVGAGI. V dropped 7 bases and J dropped 4 bases, with 10 bases sitting between them. The CDR3 DNA is TGTGCCAGCATGACGGGGTTCTATGGCTACACCTTC. Translation: CASMTGFYGYTF.

This clone has only a few counts. The chain uses TRBV7-2 and TRBJ1-1; no reliable D call. CDR3 length: 15 residues. V lost 4 bases and J 1 base, leaving 13 bases between the germline ends. CDR1 is SGHTA and CDR2 is FQGNSA in the germline V gene. CDR3 in amino acids: CASSSSWATNTEAFF. In DNA form, the CDR3 reads TGTGCCAGCAGCTCCTCGTGGGCGACGAACACTGAAGCTTTCTTT.

The chain joins TRBV6-5 to TRBJ2-2, with 7 bases that match TRBD2. Per germline, CDR1 MNHEY and CDR2 SVGAGI. The CDR3 has 14 amino acids. V lost 4 bases to trimming and J lost 8 bases; unmatched junction nucleotides: 7. CDR3 nucleotide sequence: TGTGCCAGCAGTTCTTGGACTAGTCGGGGGGAGCTGTTTTTT. Translation: CASSSWTSRGELFF.

The gene calls are TRBV19 and TRBJ1-6, with D possibly being TRBD1 (6 bases). CDR1 LNHDA and CDR2 SQIVND come from the germline V gene (reference sequence). The CDR3 has 15 amino acids. The V gene lost 3 bases and the J gene lost 7 bases, with 13 bases spanning the gap. CDR3 nucleotide sequence: TGTGCCAGTAGTATGGCAGGGGCCCTCAATTCACCCCTCCACTTT. Translation: CASSMAGALNSPLHF.

The CDR3 DNA reads as TGCGCCAGCAGCGAGGGGACAATTAGCACAGATACGCAGTATTTT. Translating gives CASSEGTISTDTQYF. The chain carries TRBV5-1 and TRBJ2-3; possible D gene TRBD1, 6 bases. V lost 4 bases to trimming and J lost 0 bases, with 12 bases between them. In germline, CDR1 is SGHRS, CDR2 YFSETQ. The CDR3 runs to 15 residues.

This clone turned up a few times. CDR3 nucleotide sequence: TGTGCCATCGTGGGACAGATGAACACCGGGGAGCTGTTTTTT. As protein: CAIVGQMNTGELFF. The genes are TRBV10-3 and TRBJ2-2; 7 bases line up with TRBD1. With 8 bases clipped from V and 1 base from J, the junction kept 4 bases outside the gene matches. The CDR3 contains 14 residues. Germline values: CDR1 ENHRY, CDR2 SYGVKD.

This sequence joins TRBV7-2 and TRBJ1-2; D remains ambiguous. Germline CDR1 reads SGHTA; CDR2 reads FQGNSA. V gave up 5 bases and J gave up 5 bases, with 18 bases separating them. The CDR3 is 15 amino acids. The CDR3 DNA reads as TGTGCCAGCAGCCCGACGGAAACACTAGGTTATGGCTACACCTTC. The encoded protein is CASSPTETLGYGYTF. The whole variable domain, filled in from reference TRBV7-2 and TRBJ1-2, reads GAGVSQSPSNKVTEKGKDVELRCDPISGHTALYWYRQSLGQGLEFLIYFQGNSAPDKSGLPSDRFSAERTGGSVSTLTIQRTQQEDSAVYLCASSPTETLGYGYTFGSGTRLTVV.

V and J are TRBV28 and TRBJ2-7, with 10 bases aligning to TRBD2. Trimming took 4 bases from V and 6 from J; bases not matched to a gene: 9. This CDR3 contains 15 residues. Germline V gene data show CDR1 as MDHEN and CDR2 as SYDVKM. The CDR3 loop reads CASSSPGLAHLEQYF. Written as DNA, the CDR3 is TGTGCCAGCAGTTCTCCGGGACTAGCGCACCTCGAGCAGTACTTC.

The CDR3 loop is CASRGQGTRANDGYTF. DNA of the CDR3: TGTGCCAGCAGGGGACAGGGAACCCGCGCTAATGATGGCTACACCTTC. This chain uses TRBV11-2 with TRBJ1-2, with 9 bases that match TRBD1. CDR1 is SGHAT, CDR2 FQNNGV, per germline. This CDR3 contains 16 residues. With 6 bases clipped from V and 6 bases from J, the junction kept 14 bases outside the gene matches. The full variable domain, with the rest looked up from reference TRBV11-2 and TRBJ1-2, is EAGVAQSPRYKIIEKRQSVAFWCNPISGHATLYWYQQILGQGPKLLIQFQNNGVVDDSQLPKDRFSAERLKGVDSTLKIQPAKLEDSAVYLCASRGQGTRANDGYTFGSGTRLTVV.

This rearrangement joins TRBV6-1 to TRBJ1-1; a possible D gene is TRBD1 (5 bases). The CDR3 is made up of 16 amino acids. V was shortened by 2 bases and J by 0 bases, with 13 bases between the two germline ends. Per germline, CDR1 MNHNS and CDR2 SASEGT. CDR3 residues: CASSEIPRQLNTEAFF. The CDR3 region has the DNA TGTGCCAGCAGTGAAATTCCTCGACAGCTGAACACTGAAGCTTTCTTT.

The chain combines TRBV19 with TRBJ2-2; perhaps TRBD2 as D (6 bases). V lost 1 base and J lost 7, with 16 bases in between. Germline CDR1 reads LNHDA; CDR2 reads SQIVND (reference sequence). The CDR3 extends over 16 amino acids. The CDR3 sequence: CASSIVGGSLYGELFF. CDR3 nucleotide sequence: TGTGCCAGTAGTATAGTGGGAGGAAGCCTTTACGGGGAGCTGTTTTTT.

This chain links TRBV4-1 with TRBJ1-2, with D tentatively TRBD1 (5 bases). V was pared by 0 bases and J by 2 bases, with 13 bases between. Germline CDR1 and CDR2: MGHRA and YSYEKL. This CDR3 contains 16 residues. The CDR3 nucleotides are TGCGCCAGCAGCCAAGATGCCTTTACAGGAAACTATGGCTACACCTTC. Protein: CASSQDAFTGNYGYTF.

V usage is TRBV7-2 and J usage is TRBJ1-2, with D possibly TRBD1 on 6 matching bases. Germline CDR1 and CDR2: SGHTA and FQGNSA. The CDR3 totals 18 residues. V dropped 1 base and J dropped 3 bases, with 21 bases sitting between them. The chain's CDR3 is CASSLVGGAQTSDYGYTF. For the CDR3, the DNA is TGTGCCAGCAGCTTAGTGGGGGGGGCGCAAACTTCGGACTATGGCTACACCTTC.

The chain carries TRBV7-9 and TRBJ2-7, with D possibly matching TRBD2 (6 bases). The CDR3 spans 15 residues. V was pared by 5 bases and J by 6 bases, with 20 bases between. Per the germline V gene, CDR1 is SEHNR and CDR2 is FQNEAQ (reference sequence). The CDR3 loop reads CASSQGPGRSTEQYF. The CDR3 DNA reads TGTGCCAGCAGCCAGGGCCCAGGGAGGTCGACCGAGCAGTACTTC. The full variable domain, rest sourced from reference TRBV7-9 and TRBJ2-7, is DTGVSQNPRHKITKRGQNVTFRCDPISEHNRLYWYRQTLGQGPEFLTYFQNEAQLEKSRLLSDRFSAERPKGSFSTLEIQRTEQGDSAMYLCASSQGPGRSTEQYFGPGTRLTVT.

The chain carries TRBV27 and TRBJ2-3, with a possible D match to TRBD2 (5 bases). CDR3 length: 13 amino acids. With 6 bases removed from V and 1 base from J, the gap between germline ends came to 8 bases. CDR1 is MNHEY, CDR2 SMNVEV, per germline (reference sequence). DNA for the CDR3: TGTGCCAGCAGGGATAGCGGCACAGATACGCAGTATTTT. Residues: CASRDSGTDTQYF.

This chain uses TRBV9 with TRBJ2-2; TRBD2 matches at 11 bases. Trimming removed 4 bases from V and 3 bases from J; junction bases left unmatched: 8. The CDR3 covers 17 residues. From germline, CDR1 is SGDLS and CDR2 YYNGEE. The CDR3 DNA sequence: TGTGCCAGCAGCTTCGGACTAGCGGGTACCCACACCGGGGAGCTGTTTTTT. This encodes CASSFGLAGTHTGELFF. The whole variable domain, filled in from reference TRBV9 and TRBJ2-2, reads DSGVTQTPKHLITATGQRVTLRCSPRSGDLSVYWYQQSLDQGLQFLIQYYNGEERAKGNILERFSAQQFPDLHSELNLSSLELGDSALYFCASSFGLAGTHTGELFFGEGSRLTVL.

This clone appeared once. The rearrangement uses TRBV19 and TRBJ2-3; 8 bases align to TRBD2. CDR1 is LNHDA, CDR2 SQIVND, per germline (reference sequence). The length of the CDR3 is 20 residues. After removal of 4 bases from V and 0 bases from J, the junction contained 18 bases not matched to a gene. As DNA, the CDR3 is TGTGCCAGTAGTAGTGTCCTTCAATTTTTGGCGGGGGGCAGCACAGATACGCAGTATTTT. Translation: CASSSVLQFLAGGSTDTQYF.

This chain joins TRBV7-6 and TRBJ2-7; 7 nucleotides agree with TRBD2. V trimming: 4 bases; J trimming: 4 bases; junction bases outside the gene matches: 1. Germline assignment: CDR1 SGHVS and CDR2 FNYEAQ. The CDR3 runs 12 residues. The DNA of the CDR3 is TGTGCCAGCAGCTGGGGGGGGTACGAGCAGTACTTC. Translating gives CASSWGGYEQYF.

The V gene is TRBV29-1, the J gene TRBJ1-1, with a tentative D call TRBD1 (6 bases). Trimming cost V 4 bases and J 7 bases, with 16 bases left between them. CDR3 length: 13 residues. CDR1 SQVTM and CDR2 ANQGSEA come from the germline V gene. The CDR3 bases are TGCAGCGTTGGGTTAACGGGAGGGGGTGAAGCTTTCTTT. Its translation is CSVGLTGGGEAFF.

This chain uses TRBV6-5 with TRBJ2-7; tentatively, D is TRBD2 (5 bases). V lost 4 bases, J lost 6 bases, and 7 bases lay in between. The CDR3 has 11 amino acids. Germline V gene sequence: CDR1 MNHEY, CDR2 SVGAGI. In DNA, the CDR3 is TGTGCCAGCAGTTTCGGGGTCGAGCAGTACTTC. It translates to CASSFGVEQYF.

The CDR3 nucleotides are TGTGCCAGTAGTTCACGTACAGGGGATAGCAATCAGCCCCAGCATTTT. Its translation: CASSSRTGDSNQPQHF. The chain combines TRBV19 with TRBJ1-5; 7 bases are a match to TRBD1. CDR1 LNHDA and CDR2 SQIVND come from the germline V gene (reference sequence). V shed 5 bases and J 0 bases; nucleotides not matched to a gene: 7. The CDR3 sequence is 16 residues long.

This clone is deemed medium-sized. The V gene is TRBV2, the J gene TRBJ1-4, with D perhaps TRBD1 (6 bases). This CDR3 has 15 residues. CDR1 is SNHLY and CDR2 is FYNNEI in the germline V gene. V lost 7 bases, J lost 2 bases, and 14 bases lay in between. CDR3 DNA: TGTGCCAGCAAAGGGACAATGGGGACTAATGAAAAACTGTTTTTT. Its protein is CASKGTMGTNEKLFF.

The V and J genes are TRBV28 and TRBJ2-2, with D hard to call. Germline CDR1 reads MDHEN; CDR2 reads SYDVKM. This CDR3 is 14 amino acids long. The V and J ends lost 2 bases and 6 bases respectively, with 10 bases between them. CDR3 nucleotides: TGTGCCAGCAGTTTAAGCTCTCGGGCCGGGGAGCTGTTTTTT. This encodes CASSLSSRAGELFF.

The chain carries TRBV27 and TRBJ2-7; 10 nucleotides line up with TRBD1. V lost 8 bases to trimming and J lost 3 bases; unmatched junction nucleotides: 4. Germline V gene lookup returns CDR1 MNHEY and CDR2 SMNVEV (reference sequence). The CDR3 has 13 amino acids. The CDR3 coding sequence is TGTGCCAGCGCCGGGACAGGGGACTACGAGCAGTACTTC. Translated: CASAGTGDYEQYF.

The J gene is TRBJ1-6, the V gene TRBV25-1; D gene unclear. The ends were cut back, 1 base at V and 9 bases at J, with 10 bases in the middle. CDR3 length: 14 amino acids. CDR1 and CDR2 (germline): MGHDK, SYGVNS. In DNA, the CDR3 is TGTGCCAGCAGTGAATCGATGACATTTTCACCCCTCCACTTT. The encoded protein is CASSESMTFSPLHF. The full variable domain, completed using reference TRBV25-1 and TRBJ1-6, is EADIYQTPRYLVIGTGKKITLECSQTMGHDKMYWYQQDPGMELHLIHYSYGVNSTEKGDLSSESTVSRIRTEHFPLTLESARPSHTSQYLCASSESMTFSPLHFGNGTRLTVT.